This is a list of T cell receptor beta chains from one sample in a study of CXCR3-negative and CXCR3-positive naive CD8 T cells. TCRdb reanalyzed the 5' RACE reads, giving one entry per CDR3 protein sequence and no DNA. The sample spans roughly 110,000 distinct CDR3 sequences; the ten largest clones claim less than 0.4%. Material for sequencing was naive CXCR3+ CD8+ T cells from blood. The receptors were gathered from a human donor in good health. Some clones in this sample may be carry-over from other donors' samples. The CDR3 runs from the conserved cysteine through the conserved F or W.

CDR3 protein: CASRPPGSGHNEQFF; J gene: TRBJ2-1; V gene: TRBV7-2
CDR3 protein: CASSPRGDGWYNEQFF; J gene: TRBJ2-1; V gene: TRBV28
CDR3 protein: CASVGGHFNQPQHF; J gene: TRBJ1-5; V gene: TRBV28
CDR3 protein: CASSLARGAHQPQHF; J gene: TRBJ1-5; V gene: TRBV7-9
CDR3 protein: CASSPGRNSYEQYF; J gene: TRBJ2-7; V gene: TRBV5-1
CDR3 protein: CASRDTPYEQYF; J gene: TRBJ2-7; V gene: TRBV6-1
CDR3 protein: CASSEETSAYNEQFF; J gene: TRBJ2-1; V gene: TRBV6-2/TRBV6-3
CDR3 protein: CASSVRTGGDTGELFF; J gene: TRBJ2-2; V gene: TRBV9
CDR3 protein: CASSFPTGRKDTQYF; J gene: TRBJ2-3; V gene: TRBV28
CDR3 protein: CASSLTGSVYGYTF; J gene: TRBJ1-2; V gene: TRBV5-1
CDR3 protein: CADASTNTGELFF; J gene: TRBJ2-2; V gene: TRBV7-9
CDR3 protein: CARRKGRDRRGEQYF; J gene: TRBJ2-7; V gene: TRBV21-1
CDR3 protein: CASSLSSLVSYEQYF; J gene: TRBJ2-7; V gene: TRBV27
CDR3 protein: CASSVPGQAGNTIYF; J gene: TRBJ1-3; V gene: TRBV2
CDR3 protein: CASRSSSYEQYF; J gene: TRBJ2-7; V gene: TRBV2
CDR3 protein: CASRAGPGAYEQYF; J gene: TRBJ2-7; V gene: TRBV9
CDR3 protein: CASRWTGSSSYNEQFF; J gene: TRBJ2-1; V gene: TRBV5-1
CDR3 protein: CSAERGLNNEQFF; J gene: TRBJ2-1; V gene: TRBV20-1
CDR3 protein: CASSPQQGYANNEQFF; J gene: TRBJ2-1; V gene: TRBV3-2
CDR3 protein: CSARGQGFTEAFF; J gene: TRBJ1-1; V gene: TRBV20-1
CDR3 protein: CASRGSGALQETQYF; J gene: TRBJ2-5; V gene: TRBV5-1
CDR3 protein: CASSLPRGESGGYEQYF; J gene: TRBJ2-7; V gene: TRBV28
CDR3 protein: CASSWSRGLNEQFF; J gene: TRBJ2-1; V gene: TRBV4-3
CDR3 protein: CASSDGLGSYEQYF; J gene: TRBJ2-7; V gene: TRBV7-6
CDR3 protein: CASSRGGLAGVTDTQYF; J gene: TRBJ2-3; V gene: TRBV7-9
CDR3 protein: CASSQDWGQDGELFF; J gene: TRBJ2-2; V gene: TRBV3-1
CDR3 protein: CASSTTGDPTQETQYF; J gene: TRBJ2-5; V gene: TRBV7-8
CDR3 protein: CSVSDGKNTGELFF; J gene: TRBJ2-2; V gene: TRBV29-1
CDR3 protein: CASSYFRTSGYQETQYF; J gene: TRBJ2-5; V gene: TRBV6-2/TRBV6-3
CDR3 protein: CASSPPIRVIGEQYF; J gene: TRBJ2-7; V gene: TRBV18
CDR3 protein: CASSLRDNPYEQYF; J gene: TRBJ2-7; V gene: TRBV5-6
CDR3 protein: CASSRLGAGGANEQFF; J gene: TRBJ2-1; V gene: TRBV6-2/TRBV6-3